What follows are 29 T cell receptor beta chains derived from one specimen sequenced in a study of T cells in tuberculosis. Time point reported: new active TB diagnosis, blood taken before or within 7 days of starting treatment. Sequencing was performed with immunoSEQ multiplex PCR; in TCRdb, only in-frame clones are kept and a portion is missing. Here the sample spans approximately 34,000 clones, 85% to 95% being singletons. The specimen comprised PBMCs, sampled at tuberculosis diagnosis. The receptor set was obtained from an adult with tuberculosis.

The chain is built from TRBV7-9 and TRBJ1-2, with TRBD1 matching over 10 bases. J was trimmed by 4 bases and V by 2 bases; bases with no gene match: 13. Looked up from germline, CDR1 is SEHNR and CDR2 is FQNEAQ (reference sequence). This CDR3 is 18 amino acids long. In nucleotides, the CDR3 is TGTGCCAGCAGCTTACCCCGTTCTCCGGGACAGGGGCCCTATGGCTACACCTTC. It is translated as CASSLPRSPGQGPYGYTF.

This clone has a single count. V gene TRBV6-1 combines with J gene TRBJ1-1, with D perhaps matching TRBD1 (6 bases). V was trimmed by 3 bases and J by 5 bases, leaving 16 bases between them. CDR3 length: 15 amino acids. Germline V gives CDR1 MNHNS, CDR2 SASEGT. The CDR3 region is CASSEGVSGVTEAFF. CDR3 nucleotides: TGTGCCAGCAGTGAGGGGGTGTCAGGGGTAACTGAAGCTTTCTTT.

This sequence joins TRBV4-3 and TRBJ1-1; D remains unclear. Germline CDR1 LGHNA, CDR2 YSLEER. CDR3 size: 13 residues. The V and J ends lost 0 bases and 8 bases respectively, with 10 bases between them. The CDR3 sequence: CASSQDPGREAFF. In nucleotides, the CDR3 is TGCGCCAGCAGCCAAGATCCCGGCAGGGAAGCTTTCTTT.

The rearrangement links TRBV19 to TRBJ1-2; D not certain. The CDR3 runs 13 residues. Germline V gives CDR1 LNHDA, CDR2 SQIVND (reference sequence). The V end lost 9 bases, the J end lost 6 bases, and 17 bases lay between the germline ends. CDR3 sequence: CASRWGSGNGYTF. CDR3 bases: TGTGCCAGCCGGTGGGGTTCGGGGAATGGCTACACCTTC.

This chain uses TRBV6-4 with TRBJ2-3; 10 bases line up with TRBD2. This CDR3 region has 15 residues. The V segment lost 8 bases and the J segment 0 bases; nucleotides outside the gene matches: 5. Germline CDR1 MRHNA, CDR2 SNTAGT. The CDR3 DNA reads as TGTGCCAGCCGAGAGCGGGGGGGAAGCACAGATACGCAGTATTTT. Residues: CASRERGGSTDTQYF.

This clone came up once. The V gene is TRBV27, the J gene TRBJ1-2; 8 bases are a match to TRBD1. V lost 4 bases to trimming and J lost 3 bases; unmatched junction nucleotides: 4. The CDR3 loop spans 14 amino acids. Germline loops: CDR1 MNHEY, CDR2 SMNVEV (reference sequence). CDR3: CASSSWTGHYGYTF. CDR3 nucleotide sequence: TGTGCCAGCAGTTCATGGACAGGGCACTATGGCTACACCTTC.

This clone was observed a few times. The chain couples TRBV4-3 to TRBJ2-1; 9 bases align to TRBD2. This CDR3 spans 16 amino acids. V lost 0 bases, J lost 6 bases, and 6 bases stayed unmatched. CDR1 and CDR2 (germline): LGHNA, YSLEER. The CDR3 DNA sequence: TGCGCCAGCAGCCAAGATTTGGGCGGGGGGGCCAATGAGCAGTTCTTC. Encoded protein: CASSQDLGGGANEQFF.

Only one count was recorded for this clone. V gene TRBV9 combines with J gene TRBJ2-6; 7 bases line up with TRBD1. CDR1 and CDR2 from the germline V gene are SGDLS and YYNGEE. The CDR3 has 18 residues. Trimming took 0 bases from V and 0 from J; bases not matched to a gene: 6. CDR3: CASSVGGGGYSGANVLTF. The CDR3 coding sequence is TGTGCCAGCAGCGTAGGAGGGGGCGGTTACTCTGGGGCCAACGTCCTGACTTTC.

This clone was found once. The rearrangement joins TRBV5-6 to TRBJ1-4; the match to TRBD1 covers 8 bases. Germline V gene data show CDR1 as SGHDT and CDR2 as YYEEEE. The CDR3 has 15 residues. After removal of 0 bases from V and 8 bases from J, the junction contained 6 bases not matched to a gene. The CDR3 reads CASSLARQGMEKLFF. The DNA for the CDR3 is TGTGCCAGCAGCTTGGCCAGACAGGGGATGGAAAAACTGTTTTTT.

CDR3 protein: CASSERRISSYNSPLHF. DNA of the CDR3: TGTGCCAGCAGTGAAAGGCGGATTAGCTCCTATAATTCACCCCTCCACTTT. The chain recombines TRBV2 with TRBJ1-6; D not resolved. The CDR3 spans 17 residues. The germline gives CDR1 SNHLY, CDR2 FYNNEI. Trimming took off 2 bases at V and 0 bases at J, with 11 bases between the two ends.

V is TRBV7-8 and J is TRBJ2-7, with 7 bases that match TRBD2. Trimming took 5 bases from V and 0 from J; bases not matched to a gene: 4. The V gene's germline CDR1 is SGHVS and CDR2 FQNEAQ. The CDR3 loop spans 14 amino acids. CDR3 residues: CASSPRGGSYEQYF. CDR3 in DNA: TGTGCCAGCAGCCCTCGCGGGGGCTCCTACGAGCAGTACTTC. The variable domain in full, completed from reference TRBV7-8 and TRBJ2-7, reads GAGVSQSPRYKVAKRGQDVALRCDPISGHVSLFWYQQALGQGPEFLTYFQNEAQLDKSGLPSDRFFAERPEGSVSTLKIQRTQQEDSAVYLCASSPRGGSYEQYFGPGTRLTVT.

This chain links TRBV5-4 with TRBJ1-2; D not resolved. Between the trimmed V and J ends, which lost 1 base and 2 bases, there was a span of 9 bases. The CDR3 loop spans 14 amino acids. Germline values: CDR1 SGHNT, CDR2 YYREEE (reference sequence). For the CDR3, the DNA is TGTGCCAGCAGCTTGTATGGCAGGAACTATGGCTACACCTTC. Its protein product is CASSLYGRNYGYTF.

The V and J genes are TRBV28 and TRBJ1-4; possibly TRBD1 for D (6 bases). Trimming stripped 4 bases from V and 3 bases from J, with 15 bases between. This CDR3 is 16 amino acids long. Germline-derived CDR1 and CDR2 are MDHEN and SYDVKM. The CDR3 DNA reads TGTGCCAGCAGTTCCCTCAGGGGTGCGGCTAATGAAAAACTGTTTTTT. Encoded protein: CASSSLRGAANEKLFF. The full variable domain, its missing parts supplied by reference TRBV28 and TRBJ1-4, is DVKVTQSSRYLVKRTGEKVFLECVQDMDHENMFWYRQDPGLGLRLIYFSYDVKMKEKGDIPEGYSVSREKKERFSLILESASTNQTSMYLCASSSLRGAANEKLFFGSGTQLSVL.

V gene TRBV2 combines with J gene TRBJ2-1; perhaps TRBD2 as D (5 bases). Germline CDR1 reads SNHLY; CDR2 reads FYNNEI. This CDR3 spans 14 amino acids. V shed 5 bases and J shed 9 bases, with 17 bases lying between them. CDR3 in DNA: TGTGCCAGCAGTACCCTAACAACTAGTACTGAGCAGTTCTTC. Translating it yields CASSTLTTSTEQFF. The full variable domain, in which reference TRBV2 and TRBJ2-1 provide the parts outside the CDR3, is EPEVTQTPSHQVTQMGQEVILRCVPISNHLYFYWYRQILGQKVEFLVSFYNNEISEKSEIFDDQFSVERPDGSNFTLKIRSTKLEDSAMYFCASSTLTTSTEQFFGPGTRLTVL.

The V call is TRBV9, the J call TRBJ2-7; 9 bases match TRBD1. The CDR3 extends over 15 amino acids. CDR1 is SGDLS, CDR2 YYNGEE, per germline. Trimming took 3 bases from V and 3 from J; bases not matched to a gene: 7. The CDR3, as DNA: TGTGCCAGCAGCGGACCGGGACAGGGAAGCTACGAGCAGTACTTC. Translated: CASSGPGQGSYEQYF.

J is TRBJ2-7 and V is TRBV10-1; maybe TRBD1 (6 bases). CDR3 length: 13 residues. Germline CDR1 is WNHNN and CDR2 is SYGVQD (reference sequence). Deletions cut 6 bases from V and 3 bases from J, with 12 bases between. In DNA, the CDR3 is TGCGCCAGCAGGGGGGCGCTACTCTACGAGCAGTACGTC. This codes for CASRGALLYEQYV.

This rearrangement joins TRBV5-4 to TRBJ1-5, with D maybe TRBD1 (5 bases). CDR1 and CDR2 (germline): SGHNT, YYREEE (reference sequence). This CDR3 is built from 15 residues. V was pared by 2 bases and J by 0 bases, with 9 bases between. The CDR3 DNA reads TGTGCCAGCAGCTTCGGGGGGAATAGCAATCAGCCCCAGCATTTT. Translation: CASSFGGNSNQPQHF.

This chain links TRBV6-5 with TRBJ2-7, with D tentatively TRBD1 (6 bases). This CDR3 is 14 amino acids long. V gave up 6 bases and J gave up 3 bases, with 15 bases separating them. The germline V gene encodes CDR1 MNHEY and CDR2 SVGAGI. The chain's CDR3 is CASSPRTEIYEQYF. CDR3 nucleotide sequence: TGTGCCAGCAGCCCCCGGACAGAAATCTACGAGCAGTACTTC.

The V call is TRBV20-1, the J call TRBJ2-1, with no clear D. There are 10 residues in the CDR3. With 3 bases removed from V and 10 bases from J, the gap between germline ends came to 7 bases. In germline, CDR1 is DFQATT, CDR2 SNEGSKA (reference sequence). CDR3 in amino acids: CSASPREQFF. The CDR3 DNA sequence: TGCAGTGCTAGTCCGCGCGAGCAGTTCTTC.

The chain uses TRBV30 and TRBJ1-1; the match to TRBD1 covers 7 bases. Germline values: CDR1 GTSNPN, CDR2 SVGIG (reference sequence). The CDR3 loop spans 15 amino acids. Unmatched junction bases numbered 12, after V lost 4 bases and J lost 4 bases. CDR3 amino acids: CAWIRAGGRITEAFF. The CDR3 nucleotides read TGTGCCTGGATAAGGGCAGGGGGGAGAATCACTGAAGCTTTCTTT.

This clone was found a few times. The CDR3 loop is CASSDSTGGSYEQYF. The DNA of the CDR3 is TGTGCCAGCAGTGACTCGACAGGGGGCTCCTACGAGCAGTACTTC. The chain couples TRBV6-4 to TRBJ2-7, with TRBD1 matching over 9 bases. The V gene end was trimmed by 0 bases and the J gene end by 0 bases; junction bases not matched to a gene: 0. CDR3 length: 15 amino acids. The germline V gene has CDR1 MRHNA and CDR2 SNTAGT.

The chain's CDR3 is CASSLESGSTDTQYF. DNA for the CDR3: TGCGCCAGCAGCTTGGAAAGCGGGAGCACAGATACGCAGTATTTT. This chain links TRBV5-1 with TRBJ2-3; a weak D match, TRBD2 (6 bases). CDR3 length: 15 residues. Germline assignment: CDR1 SGHRS and CDR2 YFSETQ. Trimming removed 0 bases at V and 0 bases at J, with 8 bases between. Variable domain in full (rest from reference TRBV5-1 and TRBJ2-3): KAGVTQTPRYLIKTRGQQVTLSCSPISGHRSVSWYQQTPGQGLQFLFEYFSETQRNKGNFPGRFSGRQFSNSRSEMNVSTLELGDSALYLCASSLESGSTDTQYFGPGTRLTVL.

The gene calls are TRBV4-3 and TRBJ2-1, with 16 bases aligning to TRBD2. This CDR3 has 17 residues. J was trimmed by 7 bases and V by 4 bases; bases with no gene match: 7. From germline, CDR1 is LGHNA and CDR2 YSLEER. Written as DNA, the CDR3 is TGCGCCAGCAGCCTAGGGACTAGCGGGGGGGCCATGAATGAGCAGTTCTTC. This encodes CASSLGTSGGAMNEQFF.

The rearrangement links TRBV6-5 to TRBJ2-1; D is uncertain. CDR3 length: 14 amino acids. In germline, CDR1 is MNHEY, CDR2 SVGAGI. Trimming removed 6 bases from V and 7 bases from J, with 16 bases in between. The DNA for the CDR3 is TGTGCCAGCAGCCCCCCGACTGGAAAGAATGAGCAGTTCTTC. Its translation is CASSPPTGKNEQFF.

The CDR3 region has the DNA TGTGCCATCAGTGATTGGAGCCAGTCATACGAGCAGTACTTC. Its protein is CAISDWSQSYEQYF. J is TRBJ2-7 and V is TRBV10-3; D remains unclear. Per germline, CDR1 ENHRY and CDR2 SYGVKD. V dropped 3 bases and J dropped 4 bases, with 13 bases sitting between them. The CDR3 extends over 14 amino acids.

This clone has a handful of counts. The chain links TRBV5-4 to TRBJ1-1; D call uncertain. The ends were cut back, 0 bases at V and 9 bases at J, with 9 bases in the middle. This CDR3 is 12 amino acids long. CDR1 and CDR2 from the germline V gene are SGHNT and YYREEE (reference sequence). The CDR3 spells CASSLEVGKAFF. Here the CDR3 DNA reads TGTGCCAGCAGCTTGGAAGTCGGTAAAGCTTTCTTT.

This chain links TRBV25-1 with TRBJ1-6, with D possibly matching TRBD1 (6 bases). Germline assignment: CDR1 MGHDK and CDR2 SYGVNS. CDR3 length: 13 residues. Deletions cut 5 bases from V and 7 bases from J, with 9 bases between. The CDR3 nucleotides are TGTGCCAGCAGTTCCACAGGGAATTCACCCCTCCACTTT. It yields the protein CASSSTGNSPLHF.

In this sample, this clone turned up a few times. The rearrangement links TRBV30 to TRBJ1-5; D perhaps matches TRBD1 (5 bases). CDR1 and CDR2 from the germline V gene are GTSNPN and SVGIG (reference sequence). The V gene lost 1 base and the J gene lost 6 bases, with 10 bases spanning the gap. The CDR3 has 13 residues. CDR3 bases: TGTGCCTGGAGTGGGGGGGAAGGTCAGCCCCAGCATTTT. Translated, it gives CAWSGGEGQPQHF. The complete variable domain, with remaining parts taken from reference TRBV30 and TRBJ1-5, reads SQTIHQWPATLVQPVGSPLSLECTVEGTSNPNLYWYRQAAGRGLQLLFYSVGIGQISSEVPQNLSASRPQDRQFILSSKKLLLSDSGFYLCAWSGGEGQPQHFGDGTRLSIL.

The chain employs TRBV11-1 and TRBJ2-7; 8 bases are a match to TRBD2. Germline-derived CDR1 and CDR2 are SGHAT and FQDESV (reference sequence). The trim removed 2 bases at V and 2 bases at J, leaving 2 bases unmatched. CDR3 length: 14 residues. The CDR3 nucleotides read TGTGCCAGCAGCTTACGCGGGGGGACCTACGAGCAGTACTTC. Translation gives CASSLRGGTYEQYF.